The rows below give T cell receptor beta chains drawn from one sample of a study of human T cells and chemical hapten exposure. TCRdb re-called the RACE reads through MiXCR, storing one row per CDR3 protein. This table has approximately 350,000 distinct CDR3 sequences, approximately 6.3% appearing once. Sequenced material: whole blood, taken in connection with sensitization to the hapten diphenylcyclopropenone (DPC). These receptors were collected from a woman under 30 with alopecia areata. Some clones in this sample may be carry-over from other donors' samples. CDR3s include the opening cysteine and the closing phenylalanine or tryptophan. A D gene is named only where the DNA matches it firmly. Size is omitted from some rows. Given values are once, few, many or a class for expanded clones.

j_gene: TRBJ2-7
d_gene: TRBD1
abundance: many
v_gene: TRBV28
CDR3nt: TGTGCCAGCAGCAAAACAGGGGGTATTAGCTCCTACGAGCAGTACTTC
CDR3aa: CASSKTGGISSYEQYF

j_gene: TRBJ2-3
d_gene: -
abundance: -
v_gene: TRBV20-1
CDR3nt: TGCAGTGCTAGAATCCGAGCAGATACGCAGTATTTT
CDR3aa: CSARIRADTQYF

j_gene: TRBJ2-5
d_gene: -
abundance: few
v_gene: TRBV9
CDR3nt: TGTGCCAGCAGCGTAAACGCGGGGGCGGGGGAGACCCAGTACTTC
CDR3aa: CASSVNAGAGETQYF

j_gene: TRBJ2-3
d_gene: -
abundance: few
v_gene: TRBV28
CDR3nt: TGTGCCAGTCTACCACTTGGTGGGTCTACAGATACGCAGTATTTT
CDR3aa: CASLPLGGSTDTQYF

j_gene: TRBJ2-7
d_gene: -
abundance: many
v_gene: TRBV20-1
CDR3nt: TGCAGTGCTAGACCCAGGGATGGATACGAGCAGTACTTC
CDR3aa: CSARPRDGYEQYF

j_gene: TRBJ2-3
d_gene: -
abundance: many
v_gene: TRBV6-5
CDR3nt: TGTGCCAGCAGTTACGATGGCAAGCGGCTTAGCACAGATACGCAGTATTTT
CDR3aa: CASSYDGKRLSTDTQYF

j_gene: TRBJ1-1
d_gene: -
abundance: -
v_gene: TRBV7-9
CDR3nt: TGTGCCAGCAGGTCAGGACTCCTGAACACTGAAGCTTTCTTT
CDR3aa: CASRSGLLNTEAFF

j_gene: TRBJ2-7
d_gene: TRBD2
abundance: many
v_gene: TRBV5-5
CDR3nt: TGTGCCAGCAGCCCGGGACTAATCAGGGAGTACTTC
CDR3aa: CASSPGLIREYF

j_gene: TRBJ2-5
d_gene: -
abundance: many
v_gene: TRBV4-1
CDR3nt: TGCGCCAGCAGCCAATTTGGGGGGATCCAGTACTTC
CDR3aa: CASSQFGGIQYF

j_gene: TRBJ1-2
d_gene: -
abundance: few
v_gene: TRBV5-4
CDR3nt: TGTGCCAGCAGCTTGTCCCAGAGCTACGACTATGGCTACACCTTC
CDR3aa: CASSLSQSYDYGYTF

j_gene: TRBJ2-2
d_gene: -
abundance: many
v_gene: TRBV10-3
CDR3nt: TGTGCCATCAGTGATGTCGGTCGAGGGGAGCTGTTTTTT
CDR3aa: CAISDVGRGELFF

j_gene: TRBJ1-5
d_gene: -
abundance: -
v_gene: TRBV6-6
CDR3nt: TGTGCCAGCAGTTACCAGAGGACAGACAACAATCAGCCCCAGCATTTT
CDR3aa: CASSYQRTDNNQPQHF

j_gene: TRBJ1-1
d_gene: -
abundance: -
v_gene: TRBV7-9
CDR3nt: TGTGCCAGCAGCGGGGGGACCAATGAAGCTTTCTTT
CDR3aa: CASSGGTNEAFF

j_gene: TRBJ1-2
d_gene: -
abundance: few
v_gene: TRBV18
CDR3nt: TGTGCCAGCGCCGACAGCCCTAACTATGGCTACACCTTC
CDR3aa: CASADSPNYGYTF

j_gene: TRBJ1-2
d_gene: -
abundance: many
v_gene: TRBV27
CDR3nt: TGTGCCAGCTCGCTCGGCCAGGGTCCGACCTATGGCTACACCTTC
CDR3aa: CASSLGQGPTYGYTF

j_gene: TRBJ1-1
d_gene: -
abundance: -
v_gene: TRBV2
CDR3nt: TGTGCCAGCAGTGAATGGGGGCAGAACACTGAAGCTTTCTTT
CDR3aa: CASSEWGQNTEAFF

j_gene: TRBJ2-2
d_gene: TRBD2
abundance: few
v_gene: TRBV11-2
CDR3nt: TGTGCCAGCAGCGTAAACCCCGGACTAGCGGGGGCCCCCACCGGGGAGCTGTTTTTT
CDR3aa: CASSVNPGLAGAPTGELFF

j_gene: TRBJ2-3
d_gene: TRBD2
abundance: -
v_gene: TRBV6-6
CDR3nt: TGTGCCACATCGGGACTAGCACCCACAGATACGCAGTATTTT
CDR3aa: CATSGLAPTDTQYF

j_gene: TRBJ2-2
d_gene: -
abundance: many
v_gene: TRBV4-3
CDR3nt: TGCGCCAGCAGCCGAGAACCGACGAACACCGGGGAGCTGTTTTTT
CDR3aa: CASSREPTNTGELFF

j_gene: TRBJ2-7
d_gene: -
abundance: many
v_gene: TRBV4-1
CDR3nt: TGCGCCAGCAGCCAAGATGAGGCCTACGAGCAGTACTTC
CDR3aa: CASSQDEAYEQYF

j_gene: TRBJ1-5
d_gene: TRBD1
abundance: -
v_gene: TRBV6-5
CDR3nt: TGTGCCAGCAGTTACTACAGGGGTAGCAATCAGCCCCAGCATTTT
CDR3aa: CASSYYRGSNQPQHF

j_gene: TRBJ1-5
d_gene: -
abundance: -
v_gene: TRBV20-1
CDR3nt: TGCAGTGCTAGCGAGGGCCTTTTACAAGATCAGCCCCAGCATTTT
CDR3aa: CSASEGLLQDQPQHF

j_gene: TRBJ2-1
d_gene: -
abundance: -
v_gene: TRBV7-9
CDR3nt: TGTGCCAGCAGCTTAGTCCCGACGACCTACAATGAGCAGTTCTTC
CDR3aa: CASSLVPTTYNEQFF

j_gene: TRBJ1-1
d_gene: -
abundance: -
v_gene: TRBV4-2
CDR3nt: TGTGCCAGCAGCCAAGATCTCGACAGGAGTGAAGCTTTCTTT
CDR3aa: CASSQDLDRSEAFF

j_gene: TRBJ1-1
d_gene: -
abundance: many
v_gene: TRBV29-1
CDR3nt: TGCAGCGTTTCCGAGCGAATGAACACTGAAGCTTTCTTT
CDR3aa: CSVSERMNTEAFF

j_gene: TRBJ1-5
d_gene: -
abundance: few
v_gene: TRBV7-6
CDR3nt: TGTGCCAGCAGCTTATCGTCACAGGGCGATCAGCCCCAGCATTTT
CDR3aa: CASSLSSQGDQPQHF

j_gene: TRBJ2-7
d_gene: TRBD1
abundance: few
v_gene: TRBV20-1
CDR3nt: TGCAGTGCTAAAACCGGGACAGGGCCTTGGGAGCAGTACTTC
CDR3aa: CSAKTGTGPWEQYF